Listed here are 4 T cell receptor beta chains from one sample, sequenced in a study of chemoradiotherapy in HPV16-positive cancers. Produced via immunoSEQ multiplex PCR; TCRdb's table is partial and in-frame only. The top ten hold around 3.3% of the sample, which has tens of thousands of clones, around nine tenths seen once. This material consisted of blood, taken from a patient who underwent chemoradiotherapy. These TCRs come from a human donor with HPV-associated anogenital cancer.

V is TRBV11-2 and J is TRBJ1-1; D is possibly TRBD1 (6 bases). This CDR3 is 15 amino acids long. Trimming removed 8 bases from V and 0 bases from J, with 16 bases in between. Germline V gene data show CDR1 as SGHAT and CDR2 as FQNNGV. This CDR3 reads CASGVTGPMNTEAFF. Here the CDR3 DNA reads TGTGCCAGCGGGGTAACAGGGCCCATGAACACTGAAGCTTTCTTT.

The chain joins TRBV6-5 to TRBJ2-6, with unresolved D. V lost 6 bases and J lost 1, with 10 bases in between. The CDR3 runs to 15 residues. Germline loops: CDR1 MNHEY, CDR2 SVGAGI. The CDR3 coding sequence is TGTGCCAGCAGCCAAGACGGTTCTGGGGCCAACGTCCTGACTTTC. Encoded protein: CASSQDGSGANVLTF.

This chain links TRBV18 with TRBJ2-7; TRBD1 agrees at 11 bases. The CDR3 sequence is 13 residues long. Unmatched junction bases numbered 0, after V lost 2 bases and J lost 6 bases. Germline V lookup: CDR1 KGHSH, CDR2 LQKENI. This chain's CDR3 is CASSPGTGGEQYF. The CDR3 nucleotides are TGTGCCAGCTCACCAGGGACAGGGGGCGAGCAGTACTTC.

This clone has only a few counts. One junction end disagrees with the germline gene, perhaps due to a read error. The chain has TRBV6-1 and TRBJ1-2; unclear D gene. This CDR3 is 16 amino acids long. CDR1 MNHNS and CDR2 SASEGT come from the germline V gene. DNA of the CDR3: TGTGCCAGCAGTCAAGCGGCCTCTATGCGAAACTATGGCTACACCTTC. Translated: CASSQAASMRNYGYTF.